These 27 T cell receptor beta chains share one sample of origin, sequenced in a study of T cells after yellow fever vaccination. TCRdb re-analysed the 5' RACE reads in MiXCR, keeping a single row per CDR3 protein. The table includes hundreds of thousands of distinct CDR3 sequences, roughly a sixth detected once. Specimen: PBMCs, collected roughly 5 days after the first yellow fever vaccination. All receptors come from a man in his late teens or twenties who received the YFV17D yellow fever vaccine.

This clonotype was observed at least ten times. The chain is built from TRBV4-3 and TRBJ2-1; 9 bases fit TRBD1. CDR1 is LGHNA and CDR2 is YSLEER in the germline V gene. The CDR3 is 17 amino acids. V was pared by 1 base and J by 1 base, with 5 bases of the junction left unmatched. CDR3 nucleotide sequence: TGCGCCAGCAGCCAAGCCCTGGGGACAGGGTCCTACAATGAGCAGTTCTTC. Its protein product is CASSQALGTGSYNEQFF.

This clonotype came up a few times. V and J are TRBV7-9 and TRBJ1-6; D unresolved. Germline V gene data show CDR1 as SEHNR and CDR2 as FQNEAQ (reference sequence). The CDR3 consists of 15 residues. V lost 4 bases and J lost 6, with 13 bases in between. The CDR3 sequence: CASSSAGISNSPLHF. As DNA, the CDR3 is TGTGCCAGCAGCTCCGCAGGAATTAGTAATTCACCCCTCCACTTT.

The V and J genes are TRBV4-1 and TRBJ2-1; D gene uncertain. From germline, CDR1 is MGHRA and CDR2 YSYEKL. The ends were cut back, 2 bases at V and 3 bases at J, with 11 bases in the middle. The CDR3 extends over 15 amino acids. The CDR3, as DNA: TGCGCCAGCAGCCAAAATACAGCAGGCTACAATGAGCAGTTCTTC. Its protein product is CASSQNTAGYNEQFF.

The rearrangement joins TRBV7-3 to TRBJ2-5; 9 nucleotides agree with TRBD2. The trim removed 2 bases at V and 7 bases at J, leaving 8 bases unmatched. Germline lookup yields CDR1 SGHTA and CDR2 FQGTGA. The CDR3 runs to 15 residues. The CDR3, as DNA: TGTGCCAGCAGCTTATGGGGCGGGGGGGAAGGGACCCAGTACTTC. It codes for CASSLWGGGEGTQYF.

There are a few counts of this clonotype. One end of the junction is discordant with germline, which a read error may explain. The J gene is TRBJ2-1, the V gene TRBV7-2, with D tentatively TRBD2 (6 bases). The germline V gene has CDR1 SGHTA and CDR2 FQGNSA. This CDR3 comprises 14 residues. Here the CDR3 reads CASSIAASYNEQFF. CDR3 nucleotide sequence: TGTGCCAGCAGCATAGCGGCCTCCTACAATGAGCAGTTCTTC.

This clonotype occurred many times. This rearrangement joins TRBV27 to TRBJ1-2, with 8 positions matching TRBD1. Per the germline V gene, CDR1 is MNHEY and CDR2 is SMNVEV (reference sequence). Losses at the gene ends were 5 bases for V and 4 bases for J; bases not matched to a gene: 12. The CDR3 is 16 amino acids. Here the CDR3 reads CASSTQTGGFFYGYTF. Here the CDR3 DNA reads TGTGCCAGCAGTACACAAACAGGGGGTTTTTTCTATGGCTACACCTTC.

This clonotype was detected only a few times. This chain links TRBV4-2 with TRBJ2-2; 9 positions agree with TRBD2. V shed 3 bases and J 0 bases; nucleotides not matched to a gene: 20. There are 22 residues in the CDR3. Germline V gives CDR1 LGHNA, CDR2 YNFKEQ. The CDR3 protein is CASSHRGVASGGKKTNTGELFF. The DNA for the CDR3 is TGTGCCAGCAGCCACAGAGGGGTTGCGAGCGGGGGGAAGAAAACGAACACCGGGGAGCTGTTTTTT.

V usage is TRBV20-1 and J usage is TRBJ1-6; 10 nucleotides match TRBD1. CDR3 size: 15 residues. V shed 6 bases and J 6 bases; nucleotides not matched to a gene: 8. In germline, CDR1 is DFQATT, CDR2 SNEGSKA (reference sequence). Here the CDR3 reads CSAQDRGLFNSPLHF. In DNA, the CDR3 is TGCAGTGCCCAGGACAGGGGGTTGTTTAATTCACCCCTCCACTTT.

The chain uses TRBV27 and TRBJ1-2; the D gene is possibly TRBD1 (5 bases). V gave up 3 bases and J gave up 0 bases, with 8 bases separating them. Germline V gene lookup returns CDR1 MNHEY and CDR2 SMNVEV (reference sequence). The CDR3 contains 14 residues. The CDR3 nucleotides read TGTGCCAGCAGTTTGTGGGGGGCTAACTATGGCTACACCTTC. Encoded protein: CASSLWGANYGYTF.

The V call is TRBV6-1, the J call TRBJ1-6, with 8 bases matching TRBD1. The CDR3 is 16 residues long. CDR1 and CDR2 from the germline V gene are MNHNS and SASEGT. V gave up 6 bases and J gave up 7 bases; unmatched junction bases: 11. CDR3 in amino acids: CASSPWDRTANSPLHF. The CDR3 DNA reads TGTGCCAGCAGCCCTTGGGACAGGACGGCCAATTCACCCCTCCACTTT.

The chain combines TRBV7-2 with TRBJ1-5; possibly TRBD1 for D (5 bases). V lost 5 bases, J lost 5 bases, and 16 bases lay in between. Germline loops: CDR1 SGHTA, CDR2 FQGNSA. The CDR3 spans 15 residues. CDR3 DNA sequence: TGTGCCAGCAGCCCTCAGGCCAGGGTGGATCAGCCCCAGCATTTT. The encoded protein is CASSPQARVDQPQHF.

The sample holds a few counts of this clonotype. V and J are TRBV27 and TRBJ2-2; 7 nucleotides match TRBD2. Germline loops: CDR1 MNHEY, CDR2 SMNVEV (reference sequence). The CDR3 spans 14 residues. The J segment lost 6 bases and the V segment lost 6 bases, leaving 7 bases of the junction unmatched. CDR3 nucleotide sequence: TGTGCCAGCAGGAGAGGGACTAATTCCGGGGAGCTGTTTTTT. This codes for CASRRGTNSGELFF.

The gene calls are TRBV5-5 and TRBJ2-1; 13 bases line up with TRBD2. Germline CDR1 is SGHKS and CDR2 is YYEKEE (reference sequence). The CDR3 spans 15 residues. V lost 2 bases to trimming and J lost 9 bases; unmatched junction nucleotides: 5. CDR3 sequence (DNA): TGTGCCAGCAGCTTAACTAGCGGGGGGGCACTTGAGCAGTTCTTC. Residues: CASSLTSGGALEQFF.

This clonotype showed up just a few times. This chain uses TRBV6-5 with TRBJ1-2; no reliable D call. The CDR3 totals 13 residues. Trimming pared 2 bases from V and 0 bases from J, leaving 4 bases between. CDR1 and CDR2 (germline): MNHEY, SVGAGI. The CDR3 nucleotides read TGTGCCAGCAGTTACGACGCTAACTATGGCTACACCTTC. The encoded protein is CASSYDANYGYTF.

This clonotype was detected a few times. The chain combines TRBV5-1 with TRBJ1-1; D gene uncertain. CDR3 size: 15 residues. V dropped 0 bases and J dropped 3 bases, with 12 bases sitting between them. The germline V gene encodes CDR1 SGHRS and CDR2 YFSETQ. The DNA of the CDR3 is TGCGCCAGCAGCTTGGAATCGGCAGTCTACACTGAAGCTTTCTTT. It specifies CASSLESAVYTEAFF.

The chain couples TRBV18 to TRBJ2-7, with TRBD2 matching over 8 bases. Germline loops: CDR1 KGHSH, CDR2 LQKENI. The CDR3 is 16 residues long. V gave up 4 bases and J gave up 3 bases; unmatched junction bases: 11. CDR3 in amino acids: CASSLGSGGYFYEQYF. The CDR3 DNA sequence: TGTGCCAGCTCACTAGGGAGCGGGGGTTACTTCTACGAGCAGTACTTC.

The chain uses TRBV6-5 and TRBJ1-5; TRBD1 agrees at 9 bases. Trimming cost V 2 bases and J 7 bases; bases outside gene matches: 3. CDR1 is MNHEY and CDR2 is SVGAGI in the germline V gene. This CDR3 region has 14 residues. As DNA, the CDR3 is TGTGCCAGCAGTTACGACAGGGGGGCGCAGCCCCAGCATTTT. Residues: CASSYDRGAQPQHF.

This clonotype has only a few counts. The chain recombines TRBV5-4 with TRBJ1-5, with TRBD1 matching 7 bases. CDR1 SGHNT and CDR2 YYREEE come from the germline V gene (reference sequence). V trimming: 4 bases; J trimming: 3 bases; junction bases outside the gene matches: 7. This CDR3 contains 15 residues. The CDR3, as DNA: TGTGCCAGCAGCACTCCGGACAGGATCAATCAGCCCCAGCATTTT. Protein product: CASSTPDRINQPQHF. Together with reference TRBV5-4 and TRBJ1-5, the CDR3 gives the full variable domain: ETGVTQSPTHLIKTRGQQVTLRCSSQSGHNTVSWYQQALGQGPQFIFQYYREEENGRGNFPPRFSGLQFPNYSSELNVNALELDDSALYLCASSTPDRINQPQHFGDGTRLSIL.

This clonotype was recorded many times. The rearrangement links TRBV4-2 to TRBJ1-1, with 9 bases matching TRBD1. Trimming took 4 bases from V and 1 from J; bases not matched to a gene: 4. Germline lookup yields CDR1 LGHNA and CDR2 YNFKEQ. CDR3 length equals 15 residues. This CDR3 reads CASSRTGDSNTEAFF. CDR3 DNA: TGTGCCAGCAGCCGGACAGGGGATTCGAACACTGAAGCTTTCTTT.

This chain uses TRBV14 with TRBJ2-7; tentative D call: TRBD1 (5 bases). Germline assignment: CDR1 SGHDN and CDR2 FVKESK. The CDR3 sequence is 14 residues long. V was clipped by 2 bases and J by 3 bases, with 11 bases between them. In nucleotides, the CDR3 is TGTGCCAGCAGCCAAATAACAGGCCGCTACGAGCAGTACGTC. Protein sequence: CASSQITGRYEQYV.

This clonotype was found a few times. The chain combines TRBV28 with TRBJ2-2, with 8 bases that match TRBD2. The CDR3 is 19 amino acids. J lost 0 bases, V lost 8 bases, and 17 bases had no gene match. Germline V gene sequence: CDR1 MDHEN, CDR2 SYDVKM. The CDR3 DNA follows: TGTGCCAGCGGAAACCCGTTGGGAAAGCGGGGGACGAACACCGGGGAGCTGTTTTTT. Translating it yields CASGNPLGKRGTNTGELFF.

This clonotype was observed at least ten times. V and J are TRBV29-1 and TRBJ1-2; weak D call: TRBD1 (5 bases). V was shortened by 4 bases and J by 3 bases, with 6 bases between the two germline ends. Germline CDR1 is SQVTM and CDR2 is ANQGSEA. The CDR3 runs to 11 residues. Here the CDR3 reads CSVGRDYGYTF. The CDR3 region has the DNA TGCAGCGTTGGCAGGGACTATGGCTACACCTTC.

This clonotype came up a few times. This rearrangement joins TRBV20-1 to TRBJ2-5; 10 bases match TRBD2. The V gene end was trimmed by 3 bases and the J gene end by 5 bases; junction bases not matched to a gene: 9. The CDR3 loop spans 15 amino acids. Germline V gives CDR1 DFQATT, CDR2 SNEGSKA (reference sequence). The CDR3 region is CSARFSGGAHETQYF. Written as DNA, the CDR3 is TGCAGTGCTAGGTTCAGCGGGGGGGCCCACGAGACCCAGTACTTC.

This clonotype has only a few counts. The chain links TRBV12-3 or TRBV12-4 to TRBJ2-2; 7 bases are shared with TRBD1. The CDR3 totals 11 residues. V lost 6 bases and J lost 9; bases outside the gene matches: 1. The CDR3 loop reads CASRTGRELFF. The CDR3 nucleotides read TGTGCCAGCAGGACAGGGAGGGAGCTGTTTTTT.

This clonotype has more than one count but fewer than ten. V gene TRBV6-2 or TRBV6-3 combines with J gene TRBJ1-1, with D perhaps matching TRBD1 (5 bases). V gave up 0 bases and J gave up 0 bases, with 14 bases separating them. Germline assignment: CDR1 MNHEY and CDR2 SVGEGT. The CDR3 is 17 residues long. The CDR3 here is CASSYSRQKIMNTEAFF. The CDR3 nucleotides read TGTGCCAGCAGTTACTCGCGACAGAAGATAATGAACACTGAAGCTTTCTTT.

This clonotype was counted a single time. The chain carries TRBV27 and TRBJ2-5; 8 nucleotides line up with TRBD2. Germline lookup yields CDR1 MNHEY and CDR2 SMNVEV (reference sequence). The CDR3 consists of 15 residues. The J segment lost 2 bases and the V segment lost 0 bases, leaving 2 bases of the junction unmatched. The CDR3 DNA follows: TGTGCCAGCAGTTTATCCAGCGGGGGACAAGAGACCCAGTACTTC. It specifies CASSLSSGGQETQYF.

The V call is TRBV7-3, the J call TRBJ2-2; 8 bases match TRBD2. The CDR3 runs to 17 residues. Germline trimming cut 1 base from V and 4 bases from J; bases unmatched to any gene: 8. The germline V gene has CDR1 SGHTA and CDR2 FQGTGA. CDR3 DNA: TGTGCCAGCAGCTTAAAAGTTAGCGGGGAGGGCACCGGGGAGCTGTTTTTT. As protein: CASSLKVSGEGTGELFF. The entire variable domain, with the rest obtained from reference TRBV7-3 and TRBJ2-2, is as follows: GAGVSQTPSNKVTEKGKYVELRCDPISGHTALYWYRQSLGQGPEFLIYFQGTGAADDSGLPNDRFFAVRPEGSVSTLKIQRTERGDSAVYLCASSLKVSGEGTGELFFGEGSRLTVL.